Each of the 7 T cell receptor beta chains below was sequenced from the same sample in a study of human T cells and chemical hapten exposure. Time point meaning: pre-sensitization, week 0. Treatment given: therapeutic diphenylcyclopropenone sensitization with weekly scalp DPC. TCRdb reprocessed the RACE reads via MiXCR and lists one record per CDR3 protein. The table records 50,000 to 65,000 distinct CDR3 sequences, approximately 10% of them present only once. Here the sequenced sample was whole blood, taken in connection with sensitization to the hapten diphenylcyclopropenone (DPC). These receptors came from a woman aged 40 to 50 with alopecia areata. Some clones in this sample may be carry-over from other donors' samples.

This clonotype was seen a few times. The gene calls are TRBV7-2 and TRBJ2-2; D is ambiguous. Germline CDR1 is SGHTA and CDR2 is FQGNSA. The CDR3 contains 14 residues. Trimming shortened V by 1 base and J by 6 bases, and 9 bases separated the two germline ends. CDR3 in amino acids: CASSLGPGAGELFF. CDR3 DNA: TGTGCCAGCAGCTTAGGGCCAGGTGCCGGGGAGCTGTTTTTT.

This clonotype showed up many times. The chain carries TRBV28 and TRBJ2-7; TRBD1 or TRBD2 may be the D gene (5 bases each). CDR1 is MDHEN and CDR2 is SYDVKM in the germline V gene. The V end was cut by 6 bases, the J end by 11 bases, with 17 bases between. The CDR3 is 12 residues long. The CDR3 loop is CASSPPRGPEYF. Here the CDR3 DNA reads TGTGCCAGCAGCCCCCCCCGGGGACCCGAGTACTTC.

The genes are TRBV6-5 and TRBJ2-2; TRBD1 is a possible D gene (6 bases). The CDR3 is 15 amino acids. Trimming removed 6 bases at V and 1 base at J, with 12 bases between. CDR1 and CDR2 (germline): MNHEY, SVGAGI. The CDR3 DNA sequence: TGTGCCAGCAGGCCTCCCAGGGGGAACACCGGGGAGCTGTTTTTT. Translation gives CASRPPRGNTGELFF.

This clonotype was picked up a small number of times. J is TRBJ1-1 and V is TRBV14; D unresolved. This CDR3 has 13 residues. Trimming cost V 4 bases and J 1 base, with 7 bases left between them. CDR1 SGHDN and CDR2 FVKESK come from the germline V gene. The CDR3 DNA sequence: TGTGCCAGCAGCCCCCAGCCGAACACTGAAGCTTTCTTT. Translated: CASSPQPNTEAFF.

This clonotype was seen a handful of times. The chain uses TRBV9 and TRBJ2-3, with D possibly matching TRBD2 (6 bases). The germline CDR1 and CDR2 sequences are SGDLS and YYNGEE. The V end lost 8 bases, the J end lost 0 bases, and 10 bases lay between the germline ends. The CDR3 sequence is 13 residues long. The CDR3 DNA is TGTGCCAGTCGGGGGTCTAGCACAGATACGCAGTATTTT. Protein sequence: CASRGSSTDTQYF.

Turning to this clonotype: A much larger clone lies a single base off, so this may be a read error. The V call is TRBV4-2, the J call TRBJ2-1, with 7 bases identical to TRBD1. V was clipped by 0 bases and J by 5 bases; unmatched bases: 10. This CDR3 contains 17 residues. Germline V gene sequence: CDR1 LGHNA, CDR2 YNFKEQ. CDR3 sequence: CASSQDPRQGAHNEQFF. In DNA, the CDR3 is TGTGCCAGCAGCCAAGATCCCCGACAGGGCGCCCACAATGAGCAGTTCTTC.

In its sample, this clonotype was seen many times. This sequence joins TRBV6-1 and TRBJ2-5; D unclear. Trimming stripped 5 bases from V and 3 bases from J, with 10 bases between. CDR3 length: 13 residues. Germline lookup yields CDR1 MNHNS and CDR2 SASEGT. In DNA form, the CDR3 reads TGTGCCAGCAGTCCTACCTGGAAAGAGACCCAGTACTTC. Translation: CASSPTWKETQYF.